This TCR beta chain originates from a study of T cells in Graves' hyperthyroidism and ophthalmopathy. The CDR3 runs 14 residues. The trim removed 0 bases at V and 6 bases at J, leaving 5 bases unmatched. There were TCR beta CDR3 regions amplified from RNA transcripts. HTBI primers were employed in a first-round RT-PCR of the TCR CDR3. TCRdb re-called the multiplex PCR reads through MiXCR, storing one row per CDR3 protein. Here the sample spans roughly 710,000 distinct CDR3 sequences, 30% to 40% being singletons. This clonotype was observed at least ten times. Based on clinical symptoms, serum thyroxine and TRAb, thyroid ultrasound and orbital computed tomography, diagnoses were reached.

V and J are TRBV12-3 or TRBV12-4 and TRBJ2-7; the match to TRBD1 covers 7 bases. Sequences were obtained from blood. This clonotype was obtained from a woman aged 40 to 50 with Graves' hyperthyroidism. DNA of the CDR3: TGTGCCAGCAGTTTAGCAGGGGGCAGAGGCGAGCAGTACTTC. Protein product: CASSLAGGRGEQYF.